This T cell receptor beta chain was observed in a study of shared clonotypes between healthy human individuals. Study information: Samples came from a couple of female and a few male donors aged 18 to 49.

This CDR3 spans 14 amino acids. V lost 2 bases, J lost 1 base, and 8 bases lay in between. Germline V gene data show CDR1 as SEHNR and CDR2 as FQNEAQ (reference sequence). Donors, without exception, were Caucasian adults residing in Nashville, Tennessee. Data came from immunoSEQ multiplex PCR; TCRdb stores just in-frame clones and leaves some out. This table has about 1.1 million clones, 70% to 80% appearing once. The sequence came from a young man in good health. Some clones in this sample may be carry-over from other donors' samples. Sample: memory CD4+ T cells from PBMCs. Described subset: CD45RA-negative fraction. This chain uses TRBV7-9 with TRBJ1-1, with D possibly TRBD1 on 5 matching bases. The CDR3 DNA sequence: TGTGCCAGCAGCTTAATGGGGGGGAACACTGAAGCTTTCTTT. This codes for CASSLMGGNTEAFF. Full variable domain (remainder filled in from reference TRBV7-9 and TRBJ1-1): DTGVSQNPRHKITKRGQNVTFRCDPISEHNRLYWYRQTLGQGPEFLTYFQNEAQLEKSRLLSDRFSAERPKGSFSTLEIQRTEQGDSAMYLCASSLMGGNTEAFFGQGTRLTVV.